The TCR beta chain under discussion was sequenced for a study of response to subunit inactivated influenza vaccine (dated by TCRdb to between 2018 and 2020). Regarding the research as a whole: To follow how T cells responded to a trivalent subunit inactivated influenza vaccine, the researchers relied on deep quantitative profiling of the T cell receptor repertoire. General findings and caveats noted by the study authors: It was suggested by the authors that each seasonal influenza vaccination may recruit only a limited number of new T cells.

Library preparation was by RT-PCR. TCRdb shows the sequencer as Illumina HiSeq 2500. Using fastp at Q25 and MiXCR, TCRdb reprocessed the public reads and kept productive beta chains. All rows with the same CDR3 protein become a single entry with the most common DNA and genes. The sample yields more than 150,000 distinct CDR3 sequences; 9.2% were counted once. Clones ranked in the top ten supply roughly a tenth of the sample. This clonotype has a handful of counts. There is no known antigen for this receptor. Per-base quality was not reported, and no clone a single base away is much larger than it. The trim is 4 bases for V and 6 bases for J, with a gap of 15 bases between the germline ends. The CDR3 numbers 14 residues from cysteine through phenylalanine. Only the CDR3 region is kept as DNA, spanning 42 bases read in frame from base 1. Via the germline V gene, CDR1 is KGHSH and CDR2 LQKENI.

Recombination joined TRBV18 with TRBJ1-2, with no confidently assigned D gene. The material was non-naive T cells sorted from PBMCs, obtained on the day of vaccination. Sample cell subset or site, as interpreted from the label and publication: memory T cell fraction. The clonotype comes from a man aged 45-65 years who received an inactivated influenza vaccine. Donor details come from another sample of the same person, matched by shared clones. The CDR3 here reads CASSLRPGVNGYTF. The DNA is TGTGCCAGCTCACTTCGTCCCGGGGTGAATGGCTACACCTTC. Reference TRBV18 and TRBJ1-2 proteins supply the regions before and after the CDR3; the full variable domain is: NAGVMQNPRHLVRRRGQEARLRCSPMKGHSHVYWYRQLPEEGLKFMVYLQKENIIDESGMPKERFSAEFPKEGPSILRIQQVVRGDSAAYFCASSLRPGVNGYTFGSGTRLTVV.